This TCR beta chain was sequenced for a study of blood T cell repertoires in COVID-19. Turning to the study itself: Acute and convalescent COVID-19 specimens originated in the United States, Italy and Spain. Sources were T cells, B-cell-depleted T cells, or PBMCs; the material itself was cDNA or gDNA.

How the authors handled the data: Reference gene primer amplification yielded estimated nucleated cell counts. Sequencing was performed with immunoSEQ multiplex PCR; in TCRdb, only in-frame clones are kept and a portion is missing. V, J and clone size are taken as reported in that table, and D and trimming were inferred from the DNA itself. The sample records around 290,000 clones, around 89% being singletons. This CDR3 has 15 amino acids. CDR1 is SGHRS, CDR2 YFSETQ, per germline. V was trimmed by 0 bases and J by 6 bases, leaving 12 bases between them. As concerns this clone: This sample also contains other DNA sequences that code for the same CDR3.

The sample taken for sequencing was peripheral blood. This chain links TRBV5-1 with TRBJ1-4; the D gene is possibly TRBD1 (5 bases). This TCR came from a man aged 35 to 55 with acute or convalescent COVID-19. The CDR3 nucleotides are TGCGCCAGCAGCTTGGCTGGGACGGGGGATGAAAAACTGTTTTTT. It translates to CASSLAGTGDEKLFF.